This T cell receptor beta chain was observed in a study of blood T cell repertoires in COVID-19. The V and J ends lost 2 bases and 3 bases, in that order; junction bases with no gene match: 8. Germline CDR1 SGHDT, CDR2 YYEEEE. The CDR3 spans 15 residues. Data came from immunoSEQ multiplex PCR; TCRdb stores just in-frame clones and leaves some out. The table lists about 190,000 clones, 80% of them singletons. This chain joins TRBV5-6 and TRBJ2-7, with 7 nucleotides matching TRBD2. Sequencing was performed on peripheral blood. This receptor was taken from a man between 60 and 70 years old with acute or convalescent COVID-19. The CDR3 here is CASSFRGLRLYEQYF. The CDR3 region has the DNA TGTGCCAGCAGCTTCCGGGGACTAAGGCTCTACGAGCAGTACTTC.